These 9 T cell receptor beta chains share one sample of origin, sequenced in a study of OX40 agonist ivuxolimab in advanced cancers. Sequencing was performed with immunoSEQ multiplex PCR; in TCRdb, only in-frame clones are kept and a portion is missing. The sample consists of about 46,000 clones, about 91% of them appearing once. The sequencing here drew on CD4+ or CD8+ T cells sorted from blood, taken in a trial of the OX40 agonist ivuxolimab. These receptors were obtained from an adult with an advanced solid tumor such as melanoma, head and neck, liver or kidney cancer.

This chain joins TRBV7-3 and TRBJ1-1; perhaps TRBD1 as D (5 bases). CDR3 length: 14 amino acids. Deletions cut 4 bases from V and 1 base from J, with 10 bases between. Germline CDR1 is SGHTA and CDR2 is FQGTGA. CDR3 region: CASSSTGGNTEAFF. CDR3 in DNA: TGTGCCAGCAGCTCAACCGGGGGGAACACTGAAGCTTTCTTT. Supplemented by reference TRBV7-3 and TRBJ1-1, the full variable domain reads GAGVSQTPSNKVTEKGKYVELRCDPISGHTALYWYRQSLGQGPEFLIYFQGTGAADDSGLPNDRFFAVRPEGSVSTLKIQRTERGDSAVYLCASSSTGGNTEAFFGQGTRLTVV.

Only one count was recorded for this clone. The rearrangement links TRBV6-5 to TRBJ1-1; D gene unclear. V gave up 2 bases and J gave up 4 bases, with 11 bases separating them. This CDR3 region has 14 residues. In germline, CDR1 is MNHEY, CDR2 SVGAGI. CDR3 in amino acids: CASSYLAPSTEAFF. CDR3 DNA sequence: TGTGCCAGCAGTTACCTGGCGCCGTCCACTGAAGCTTTCTTT.

The chain employs TRBV6-1 and TRBJ2-1, with TRBD1 as a possible D gene (5 bases). Germline CDR1 is MNHNS and CDR2 is SASEGT. The ends were cut back, 2 bases at V and 7 bases at J, with 6 bases in the middle. The CDR3 loop spans 12 amino acids. The CDR3 loop reads CASSEPGNEQFF. Written as DNA, the CDR3 is TGTGCCAGCAGTGAACCAGGGAATGAGCAGTTCTTC.

The chain links TRBV6-5 to TRBJ1-1, with D possibly TRBD1 on 5 matching bases. CDR1 is MNHEY and CDR2 is SVGAGI in the germline V gene. This CDR3 is built from 14 residues. Trimming stripped 6 bases from V and 1 base from J, with 12 bases between. CDR3 region: CASSPGGENTEAFF. CDR3 in DNA: TGTGCCAGCAGCCCTGGGGGGGAGAACACTGAAGCTTTCTTT.

This sequence joins TRBV21-1 and TRBJ2-7; the table calls TRBD1, which could not be checked here. TRBV21-1 is flagged as a pseudogene. The CDR3 totals 14 residues. The CDR3 nucleotides read TGTGCCAGCAGCAGACCCGGACAGTTGGACGAGCAGTACTTC. This sequence encodes CASSRPGQLDEQYF.

Only one count was recorded for this clone. The chain employs TRBV27 and TRBJ2-1; 11 bases are a match to TRBD2. With V trimmed by 3 bases and J by 5 bases, 3 bases remained unmatched. This CDR3 comprises 15 residues. CDR1 and CDR2 from the germline V gene are MNHEY and SMNVEV (reference sequence). Here the CDR3 DNA reads TGTGCCAGCAGTTTCTCTAGCGGGGGGAACAATGAGCAGTTCTTC. It is translated as CASSFSSGGNNEQFF.

The rearrangement uses TRBV6-5 and TRBJ1-2; D gene ambiguous. CDR1 MNHEY and CDR2 SVGAGI come from the germline V gene. The V end lost 7 bases, the J end lost 3 bases, and 18 bases lay between the germline ends. The CDR3 extends over 15 amino acids. The CDR3 loop is CASTYGGREDYGYTF. In DNA form, the CDR3 reads TGTGCCAGCACCTACGGAGGGCGCGAGGACTATGGCTACACCTTC.

Only one count was recorded for this clone. The chain uses TRBV7-2 and TRBJ2-7; tentative D call: TRBD1 (6 bases). The V and J ends lost 5 bases and 3 bases respectively, with 17 bases between them. Germline values: CDR1 SGHTA, CDR2 FQGNSA. This CDR3 region has 15 residues. The CDR3 region has the DNA TGTGCCAGCAGCAAAAGCCTGGGGGCTCTCTACGAGCAGTACTTC. Its protein product is CASSKSLGALYEQYF.

The chain recombines TRBV5-4 with TRBJ2-1; D assignment may be TRBD1 or TRBD2 (5 bases each). Germline lookup yields CDR1 SGHNT and CDR2 YYREEE (reference sequence). CDR3 length equals 11 residues. The V gene lost 0 bases and the J gene lost 10 bases, with 5 bases spanning the gap. DNA of the CDR3: TGTGCCAGCAGCTTGGGGGGGGAGCAGTTCTTC. This translates into CASSLGGEQFF.